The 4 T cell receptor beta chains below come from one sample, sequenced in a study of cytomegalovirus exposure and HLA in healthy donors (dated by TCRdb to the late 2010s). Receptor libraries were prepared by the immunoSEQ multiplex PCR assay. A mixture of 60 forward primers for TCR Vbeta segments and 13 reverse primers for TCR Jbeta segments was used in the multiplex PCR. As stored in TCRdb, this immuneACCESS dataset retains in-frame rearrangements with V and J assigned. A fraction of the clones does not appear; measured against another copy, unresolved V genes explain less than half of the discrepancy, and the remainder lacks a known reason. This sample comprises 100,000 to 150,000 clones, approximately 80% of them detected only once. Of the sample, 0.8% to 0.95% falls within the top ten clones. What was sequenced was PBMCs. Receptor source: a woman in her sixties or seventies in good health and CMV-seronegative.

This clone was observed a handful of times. The CDR3 DNA reads TGTGCCAGCAGCTTGGCCCACAGGGAGCTGGGAGAATGGTATGGCTACACCTTC. Translated, it gives CASSLAHRELGEWYGYTF. The gene calls are TRBV5-6 and TRBJ1-2; the D gene is possibly TRBD1 (6 bases). CDR1 and CDR2 from the germline V gene are SGHDT and YYEEEE. This CDR3 has 18 amino acids. V was trimmed by 0 bases and J by 5 bases, leaving 23 bases between them. The full variable domain, its missing parts supplied by reference TRBV5-6 and TRBJ1-2, is DAGVTQSPTHLIKTRGQQVTLRCSPKSGHDTVSWYQQALGQGPQFIFQYYEEEERQRGNFPDRFSGHQFPNYSSELNVNALLLGDSALYLCASSLAHRELGEWYGYTFGSGTRLTVV.

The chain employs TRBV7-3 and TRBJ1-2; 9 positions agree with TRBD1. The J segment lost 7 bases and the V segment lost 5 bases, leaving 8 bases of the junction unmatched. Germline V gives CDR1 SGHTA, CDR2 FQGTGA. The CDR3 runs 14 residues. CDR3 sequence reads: CASSPRTGAGGYTF. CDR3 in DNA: TGTGCCAGCAGCCCAAGGACAGGGGCTGGTGGCTACACCTTC.

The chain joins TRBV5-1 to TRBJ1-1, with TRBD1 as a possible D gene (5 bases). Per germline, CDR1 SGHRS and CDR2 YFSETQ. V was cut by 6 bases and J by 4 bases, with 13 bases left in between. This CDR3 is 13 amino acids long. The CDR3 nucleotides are TGCGCCAGCATTGGGGCTTTGGGCACTGAAGCTTTCTTT. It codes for CASIGALGTEAFF.

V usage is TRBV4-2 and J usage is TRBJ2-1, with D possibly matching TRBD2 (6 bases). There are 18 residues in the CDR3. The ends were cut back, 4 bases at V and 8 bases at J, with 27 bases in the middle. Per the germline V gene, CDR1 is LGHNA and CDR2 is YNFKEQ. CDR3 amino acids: CASSRGWVASGDRDEQFF. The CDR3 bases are TGTGCCAGCAGCCGCGGTTGGGTAGCGTCGGGGGACCGTGATGAGCAGTTCTTC.